This TCR beta chain is drawn from a study of blood T cell repertoires in COVID-19. This CDR3 is built from 16 residues. Germline V gene lookup returns CDR1 LNHNV and CDR2 YYDKDF (reference sequence). V lost 3 bases, J lost 5 bases, and 10 bases stayed unmatched. TCRdb keeps only in-frame clones here, not all; method: immunoSEQ multiplex PCR. This sample has roughly 150,000 clones, with 81% found just once. The sequence was obtained from a human donor in a cohort sampled during active COVID-19. The chain employs TRBV15 and TRBJ2-7; 10 bases match TRBD2. Sequenced material: peripheral blood. The CDR3 region is CATSRSLAGGSHEQYF. CDR3 in DNA: TGTGCCACCAGCAGGTCTTTAGCGGGAGGTTCTCACGAGCAGTACTTC.